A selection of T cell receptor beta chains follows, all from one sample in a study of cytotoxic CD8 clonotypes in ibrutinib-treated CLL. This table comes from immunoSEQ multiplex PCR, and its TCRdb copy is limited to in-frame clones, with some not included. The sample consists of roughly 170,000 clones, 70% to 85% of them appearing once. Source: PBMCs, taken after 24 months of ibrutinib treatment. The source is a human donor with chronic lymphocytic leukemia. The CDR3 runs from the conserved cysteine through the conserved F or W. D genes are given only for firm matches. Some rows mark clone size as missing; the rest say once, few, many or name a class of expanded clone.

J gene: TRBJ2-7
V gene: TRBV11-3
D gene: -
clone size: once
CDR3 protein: CASSLDGSSYEQYF
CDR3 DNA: TGTGCCAGCAGCTTAGATGGCAGCTCCTACGAGCAGTACTTC

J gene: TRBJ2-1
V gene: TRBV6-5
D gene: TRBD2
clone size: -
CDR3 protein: CASSYSPSGNNEQFF
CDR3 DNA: TGTGCCAGCAGTTACTCTCCTAGCGGGAATAATGAGCAGTTCTTC

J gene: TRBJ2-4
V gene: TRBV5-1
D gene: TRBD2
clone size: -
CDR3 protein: CASSLGLAGATGDIQYF
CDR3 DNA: TGCGCCAGCAGCTTGGGACTAGCGGGGGCCACCGGGGACATTCAGTACTTC

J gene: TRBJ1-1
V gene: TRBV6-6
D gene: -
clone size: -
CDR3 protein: CASSYQTGNTEAFF
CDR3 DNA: TGTGCCAGCAGTTACCAGACAGGAAACACTGAAGCTTTCTTT

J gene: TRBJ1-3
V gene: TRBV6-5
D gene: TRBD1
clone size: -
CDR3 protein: CASSQTGVGNTIYF
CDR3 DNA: TGTGCCAGCAGCCAGACAGGGGTTGGAAACACCATATATTTT

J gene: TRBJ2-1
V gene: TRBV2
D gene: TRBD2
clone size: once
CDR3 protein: CASSEAASGIVEQFF
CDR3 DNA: TGTGCCAGCAGTGAAGCGGCTAGCGGGATAGTTGAGCAGTTCTTC

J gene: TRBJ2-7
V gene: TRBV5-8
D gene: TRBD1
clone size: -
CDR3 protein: CASSPGTGGSYEQYF
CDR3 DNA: TGTGCCAGCAGCCCCGGGACAGGGGGATCCTACGAGCAGTACTTC

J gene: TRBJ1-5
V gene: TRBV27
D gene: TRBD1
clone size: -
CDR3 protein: CASSPVTGKSNQPQHF
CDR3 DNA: TGTGCCAGCAGTCCCGTGACAGGGAAGAGCAATCAGCCCCAGCATTTT

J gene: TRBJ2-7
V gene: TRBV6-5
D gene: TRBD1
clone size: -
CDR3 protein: CASRKDRGNYEQYF
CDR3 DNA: TGTGCCAGCAGAAAGGACAGGGGGAACTACGAGCAGTACTTC

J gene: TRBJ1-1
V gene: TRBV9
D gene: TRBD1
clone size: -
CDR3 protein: CASSGTGERSENTEAFF
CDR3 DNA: TGTGCCAGCAGCGGGACAGGGGAGAGGAGTGAAAACACTGAAGCTTTCTTT

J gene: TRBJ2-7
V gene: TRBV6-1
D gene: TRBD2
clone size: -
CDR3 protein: CASSEADLAGGYEQYF
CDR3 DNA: TGTGCCAGCAGTGAAGCGGATCTAGCGGGAGGGTACGAGCAGTACTTC

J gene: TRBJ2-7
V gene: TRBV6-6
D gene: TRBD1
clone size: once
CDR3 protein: CASRDNRGYEQYF
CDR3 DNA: TGTGCCAGCAGGGACAACAGGGGGTACGAGCAGTACTTC

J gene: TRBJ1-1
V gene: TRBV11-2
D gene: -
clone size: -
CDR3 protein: CASTPGGGWNTEAFF
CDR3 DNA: TGTGCCAGCACCCCCGGAGGGGGATGGAACACTGAAGCTTTCTTT

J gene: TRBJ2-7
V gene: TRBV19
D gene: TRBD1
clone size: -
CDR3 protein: CASSRLGQVVVYEQYF
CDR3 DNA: TGTGCCAGTAGTCGTTTAGGACAGGTGGTGGTCTACGAGCAGTACTTC

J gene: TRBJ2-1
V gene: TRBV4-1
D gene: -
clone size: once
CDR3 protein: CASSQDFGISYNEQFF
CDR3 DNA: TGCGCCAGCAGCCAAGATTTCGGGATTTCCTACAATGAGCAGTTCTTC

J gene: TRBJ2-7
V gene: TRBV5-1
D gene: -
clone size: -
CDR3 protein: CASSLGMSSYEQYF
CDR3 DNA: TGCGCCAGCAGCTTGGGGATGAGCTCCTACGAGCAGTACTTC

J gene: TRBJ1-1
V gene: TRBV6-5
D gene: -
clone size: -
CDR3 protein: CASSTRDPLKRAFF
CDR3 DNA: TGTGCCAGCAGTACACGGGATCCCTTGAAGCGAGCTTTCTTT

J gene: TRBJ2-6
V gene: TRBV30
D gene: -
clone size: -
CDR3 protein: CAFRTVGTGANVLTF
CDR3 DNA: TGTGCCTTTAGGACAGTAGGAACTGGGGCCAACGTCCTGACTTTC

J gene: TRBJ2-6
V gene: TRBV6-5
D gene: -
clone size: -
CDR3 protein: CASSGIGSGANVLTF
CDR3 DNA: TGTGCCAGCAGTGGCATTGGGTCTGGGGCCAACGTCCTGACTTTC

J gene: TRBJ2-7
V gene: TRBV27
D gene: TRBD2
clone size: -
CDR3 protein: CASSPSGGYNLYEQYF
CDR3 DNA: TGTGCCAGCAGTCCCTCCGGGGGGTACAACCTTTACGAGCAGTACTTC

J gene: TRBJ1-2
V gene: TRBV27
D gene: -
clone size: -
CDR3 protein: CASSLRAGAHYGYTF
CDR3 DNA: TGTGCCAGCAGTTTACGGGCAGGGGCCCACTATGGCTACACCTTC

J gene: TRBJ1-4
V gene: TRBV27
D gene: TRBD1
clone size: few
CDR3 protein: CASRDRGLPNEKLFF
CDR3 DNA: TGTGCCAGCCGGGACAGGGGGCTTCCAAATGAAAAACTGTTTTTT

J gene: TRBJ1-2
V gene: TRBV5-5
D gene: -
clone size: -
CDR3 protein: CASSLAPGGYTF
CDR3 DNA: TGTGCCAGCAGCTTGGCCCCGGGTGGCTACACCTTC

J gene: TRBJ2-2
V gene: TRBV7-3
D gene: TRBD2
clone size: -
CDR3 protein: CASSPFSGGANTGELFF
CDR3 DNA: TGTGCCAGCAGCCCCTTTAGCGGGGGAGCGAACACCGGGGAGCTGTTTTTT